This TCR beta chain emerged from a study of blood T cell repertoires in COVID-19. J lost 5 bases, V lost 3 bases, and 5 bases had no gene match. The CDR3 runs to 16 residues. The germline V gene has CDR1 SGHTA and CDR2 FQGNSA. Here immunoSEQ multiplex PCR was the method, and the copy in TCRdb shows in-frame clones only, minus some. The sample yields 380,000 or so clones, around 88% seen once. The rearrangement uses TRBV7-2 and TRBJ2-3, with TRBD2 matching 13 bases. This clonotype was sampled from a woman in her sixties with COVID-19, enrolled during active disease. The sequencing sample was made of peripheral blood. The DNA for the CDR3 is TGTGCCAGCAGCTTCGGACTAGCGGGGGCGCGAGATACGCAGTATTTT. Translated, it gives CASSFGLAGARDTQYF. The full variable domain, rest sourced from reference TRBV7-2 and TRBJ2-3, is GAGVSQSPSNKVTEKGKDVELRCDPISGHTALYWYRQSLGQGLEFLIYFQGNSAPDKSGLPSDRFSAERTGGSVSTLTIQRTQQEDSAVYLCASSFGLAGARDTQYFGPGTRLTVL.